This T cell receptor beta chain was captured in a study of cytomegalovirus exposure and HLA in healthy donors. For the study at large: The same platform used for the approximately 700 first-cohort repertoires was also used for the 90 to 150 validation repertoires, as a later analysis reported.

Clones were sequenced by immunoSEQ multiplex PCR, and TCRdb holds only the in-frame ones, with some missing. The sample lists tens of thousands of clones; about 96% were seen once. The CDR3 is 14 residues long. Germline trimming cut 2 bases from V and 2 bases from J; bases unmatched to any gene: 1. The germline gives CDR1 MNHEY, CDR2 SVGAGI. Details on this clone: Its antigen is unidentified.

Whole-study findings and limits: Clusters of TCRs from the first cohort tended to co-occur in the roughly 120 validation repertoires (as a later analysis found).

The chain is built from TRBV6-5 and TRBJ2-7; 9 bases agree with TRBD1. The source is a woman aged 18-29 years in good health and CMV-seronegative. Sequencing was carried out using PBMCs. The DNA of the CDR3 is TGTGCCAGCAGTTACGGGACAGGGACCTACGAGCAGTACTTC. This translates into CASSYGTGTYEQYF.